This paragraph reports one TCR beta chain. What it recognizes is unknown. The junction departs from the called germline gene at one end, perhaps through a read error. The source of the sample is a study of tumor and adjacent non-tumor tissue in lung cancer. Across the whole study: Patients comprised approximately eleven adenocarcinoma, a couple of squamous cell carcinoma and 1 small cell lung cancer. Study-wide results and limits: TCR diversity was significantly greater in tumor than normal lung tissue. Top 100 clones took a larger repertoire share in normal lung.

TCRbeta libraries were built with three rounds of nested PCR, modified from ARM-PCR. Each CDR3 protein is one row after TCRdb ran MiXCR on the multiplex PCR reads. The sample lists about 110,000 distinct CDR3 sequences; approximately 82% were seen once. The template was RNA from unsorted bulk tissue. Germline V gene lookup returns CDR1 MDHEN and CDR2 SYDVKM. The CDR3 runs 13 residues. Sequences were obtained from lung tumor tissue. The source is a woman between 55 and 75 years old with non-small cell lung cancer. V usage is TRBV28 and J usage is TRBJ2-6, with a tentative D call TRBD1 (5 bases). CDR3 in amino acids: CASMGSGAKVLTF. Written as DNA, the CDR3 is TGTGCCAGCATGGGCTCTGGGGCCAAAGTCCTGACTTTC. Combining the CDR3 with reference TRBV28 and TRBJ2-6 gives the whole variable domain DVKVTQSSRYLVKRTGEKVFLECVQDMDHENMFWYRQDPGLGLRLIYFSYDVKMKEKGDIPEGYSVSREKKERFSLILESASTNQTSMYLCASMGSGAKVLTFGAGSRLTVL.